This T cell receptor beta chain came from a study of type 1 regulatory T cells. The wider study: This in vitro CD4 product, T-allo10, is enriched for Tr1 cells and alloantigen-specific. Findings and caveats of the study: Compared with non-Tr1 cells, Tr1 cells showed a narrower TCR repertoire.

The ends were cut back, 1 base at V and 0 bases at J, with 11 bases in the middle. The V gene's germline CDR1 is SGHRS and CDR2 YFSETQ. The CDR3 covers 15 residues. TCRdb called the reads again in MiXCR, with one record for every CDR3 protein. The table includes tens of thousands of distinct CDR3 sequences, less than 25% detected once. Concerning this clonotype: No antigen is known for it.

The rearrangement joins TRBV5-1 to TRBJ2-7; no reliable D call. The sequence came from a human donor in good health. The specimen sequenced was cultured type 1 regulatory T (Tr1) cells, either the whole culture or a sorted fraction (not recorded which). The CDR3 spells CASSLRPLSSYEQYF. The CDR3 DNA sequence: TGCGCCAGCAGCTTGCGTCCCCTGAGCTCCTACGAGCAGTACTTC.